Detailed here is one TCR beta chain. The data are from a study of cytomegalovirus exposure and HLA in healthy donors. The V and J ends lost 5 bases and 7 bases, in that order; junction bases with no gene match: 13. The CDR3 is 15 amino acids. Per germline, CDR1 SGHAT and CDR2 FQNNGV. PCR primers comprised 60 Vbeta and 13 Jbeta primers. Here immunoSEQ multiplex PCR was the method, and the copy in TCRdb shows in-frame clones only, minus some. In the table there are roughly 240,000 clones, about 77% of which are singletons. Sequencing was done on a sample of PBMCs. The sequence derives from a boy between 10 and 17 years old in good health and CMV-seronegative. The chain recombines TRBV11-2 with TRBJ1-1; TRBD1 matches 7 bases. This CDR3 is CASSPTLEGAHEAFF. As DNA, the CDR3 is TGTGCCAGCAGCCCAACCTTAGAGGGGGCCCATGAAGCTTTCTTT. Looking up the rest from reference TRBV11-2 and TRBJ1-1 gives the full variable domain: EAGVAQSPRYKIIEKRQSVAFWCNPISGHATLYWYQQILGQGPKLLIQFQNNGVVDDSQLPKDRFSAERLKGVDSTLKIQPAKLEDSAVYLCASSPTLEGAHEAFFGQGTRLTVV.